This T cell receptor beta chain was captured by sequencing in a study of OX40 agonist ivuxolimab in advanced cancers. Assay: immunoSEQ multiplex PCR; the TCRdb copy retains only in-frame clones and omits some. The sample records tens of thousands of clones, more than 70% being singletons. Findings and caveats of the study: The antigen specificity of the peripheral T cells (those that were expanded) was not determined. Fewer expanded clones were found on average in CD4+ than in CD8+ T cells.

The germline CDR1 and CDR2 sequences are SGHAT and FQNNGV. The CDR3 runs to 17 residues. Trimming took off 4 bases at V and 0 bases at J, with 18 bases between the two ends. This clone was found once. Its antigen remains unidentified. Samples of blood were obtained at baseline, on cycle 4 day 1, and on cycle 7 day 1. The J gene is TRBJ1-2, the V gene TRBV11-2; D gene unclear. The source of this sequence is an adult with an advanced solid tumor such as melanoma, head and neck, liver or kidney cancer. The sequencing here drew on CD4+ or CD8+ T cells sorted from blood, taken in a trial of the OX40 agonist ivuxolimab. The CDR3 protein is CASSSSTSTRTNYGYTF. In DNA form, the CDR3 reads TGTGCCAGCAGCTCCTCGACATCTACTCGAACTAACTATGGCTACACCTTC.